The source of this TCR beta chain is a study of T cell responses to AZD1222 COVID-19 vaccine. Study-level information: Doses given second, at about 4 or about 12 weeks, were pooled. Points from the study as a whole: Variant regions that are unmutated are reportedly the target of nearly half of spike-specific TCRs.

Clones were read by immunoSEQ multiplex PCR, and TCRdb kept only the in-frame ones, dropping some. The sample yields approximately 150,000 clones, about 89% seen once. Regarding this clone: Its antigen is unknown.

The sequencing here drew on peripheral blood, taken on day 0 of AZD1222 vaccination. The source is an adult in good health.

The CDR3 is CAGTALANYGYTF. CDR3 coding DNA: TGTGCTGGGACAGCCTTAGCTAACTATGGCTACACCTTC. The chain links TRBV6-5 to TRBJ1-2, with TRBD1 identical over 7 bases. The germline gives CDR1 MNHEY, CDR2 SVGAGI. The CDR3 has 13 residues.